This passage covers 14 T cell receptor beta chains from one sample sequenced in a study of response to subunit inactivated influenza vaccine. TCRdb itself ran the RT-PCR reads through MiXCR, one entry per CDR3 protein. The sample lists approximately 160,000 distinct CDR3 sequences, about 10% occurring once. Sequences were derived from CD8+ T cells sorted from PBMCs, sampled roughly 24 months after vaccination. All receptors come from a man aged 50 to 69 who received an inactivated influenza vaccine.

The rearrangement joins TRBV4-1 to TRBJ2-7; 8 positions match TRBD1. The CDR3 totals 14 residues. Germline V lookup: CDR1 MGHRA, CDR2 YSYEKL. V lost 1 base, J lost 5 bases, and 4 bases stayed unmatched. In nucleotides, the CDR3 is TGCGCCAGCAGCCAAGGACAGGGGATCGACGAGCAGTACTTC. This sequence encodes CASSQGQGIDEQYF.

This sequence joins TRBV4-2 and TRBJ1-6, with a tentative D call TRBD1 (6 bases). Trimming removed 0 bases at V and 7 bases at J, with 10 bases between. The CDR3 has 15 residues. CDR1 LGHNA and CDR2 YNFKEQ come from the germline V gene. The CDR3 bases are TGTGCCAGCAGCCAAGAGAGGGACATCAATTCACCCCTCCACTTT. It encodes CASSQERDINSPLHF.

The chain has TRBV7-6 and TRBJ2-2, with D perhaps TRBD1 or TRBD2 (6 bases each). Trimming left V 1 base short and J 4 bases short, with 16 bases between. CDR1 and CDR2 (germline): SGHVS, FNYEAQ. This CDR3 is 17 amino acids long. CDR3 loop: CASSLGGGKSITGELFF. CDR3 nucleotides: TGTGCCAGCAGCTTAGGAGGGGGGAAAAGTATCACCGGGGAGCTGTTTTTT.

In its sample, this clonotype was seen a few times. V and J are TRBV5-6 and TRBJ2-7; possible D gene TRBD1, 7 bases. V lost 0 bases and J lost 2, with 12 bases in between. The CDR3 runs 15 residues. Germline V CDR1 and CDR2: SGHDT, YYEEEE. The CDR3 is CASSLGGRGAYEQYF. Written as DNA, the CDR3 is TGTGCCAGCAGCTTGGGCGGCAGGGGGGCCTACGAGCAGTACTTC. Variable domain in full (rest from reference TRBV5-6 and TRBJ2-7): DAGVTQSPTHLIKTRGQQVTLRCSPKSGHDTVSWYQQALGQGPQFIFQYYEEEERQRGNFPDRFSGHQFPNYSSELNVNALLLGDSALYLCASSLGGRGAYEQYFGPGTRLTVT.

The chain combines TRBV13 with TRBJ2-7; no clear D gene. The CDR3 is 13 residues long. Germline V gene sequence: CDR1 PRHDT, CDR2 FYEKMQ (reference sequence). V gave up 4 bases and J gave up 6 bases, with 13 bases separating them. The CDR3 sequence: CASSSGLLGEQYF. The CDR3 DNA sequence: TGTGCCAGCAGCTCCGGGCTTCTCGGCGAGCAGTACTTC.

This clonotype occurred many times. J is TRBJ2-1 and V is TRBV7-6; D unresolved. Germline V gene lookup returns CDR1 SGHVS and CDR2 FNYEAQ. The V gene lost 10 bases and the J gene lost 8 bases, with 6 bases spanning the gap. The CDR3 has 9 residues. In DNA form, the CDR3 reads TGTGCCAAAACGCATGAGCAGTTCTTC. Translating it yields CAKTHEQFF.

A word on this clonotype: Relative to the germline gene, one junction end is altered; a read error may explain this. V is TRBV20-1 and J is TRBJ2-1; the match to TRBD2 covers 7 bases. The CDR3 has 16 residues. Germline loops: CDR1 DFQATT, CDR2 SNEGSKA (reference sequence). Here the CDR3 DNA reads TGCTGTGCTAGACCGAGGAGCGGGATCAAGTACAATGAGCAGTTCTTC. This sequence encodes CCARPRSGIKYNEQFF.

This clonotype was observed a handful of times. This rearrangement joins TRBV2 to TRBJ1-4; the D gene is possibly TRBD1 (6 bases). The ends were cut back, 3 bases at V and 1 base at J, with 18 bases in the middle. CDR1 and CDR2 from the germline V gene are SNHLY and FYNNEI. The CDR3 is 18 residues long. The CDR3 DNA follows: TGTGCCAGCAGTGACTCCCGCCAAGGGGGGAGAACTAATGAAAAACTGTTTTTT. Its translation is CASSDSRQGGRTNEKLFF.

The chain has TRBV6-5 and TRBJ1-1; D not resolved. Germline-derived CDR1 and CDR2 are MNHEY and SVGAGI. The CDR3 contains 14 residues. Between the trimmed V and J ends, which lost 2 bases and 1 base, there was a span of 8 bases. The CDR3 nucleotides read TGTGCCAGCAGTTACGGGATGGAGAACACTGAAGCTTTCTTT. Encoded protein: CASSYGMENTEAFF.

This clonotype was detected only a few times. The chain links TRBV28 to TRBJ2-1, with D perhaps TRBD1 (6 bases). The length of the CDR3 is 15 residues. Germline CDR1 and CDR2: MDHEN and SYDVKM. Trimming removed 4 bases at V and 8 bases at J, with 18 bases between. The CDR3 sequence is CASSYGSGGFDEQFF. In DNA form, the CDR3 reads TGTGCCAGCAGTTATGGGAGTGGGGGCTTCGATGAGCAGTTCTTC.

This clonotype was observed a handful of times. This sequence joins TRBV27 and TRBJ1-1; D not certain. Trimming removed 6 bases from V and 0 bases from J, with 11 bases in between. The CDR3 totals 14 residues. In germline, CDR1 is MNHEY, CDR2 SMNVEV (reference sequence). The CDR3 is CASSSDTMNTEAFF. CDR3 sequence (DNA): TGTGCCAGCAGCTCTGACACTATGAACACTGAAGCTTTCTTT.

This clonotype was seen a few times. The rearrangement uses TRBV21-1 and TRBJ2-7; the D call in the table, TRBD1, was not verified against the DNA. TRBV21-1 constitutes a pseudogene. CDR3 size: 18 residues. The CDR3 DNA reads TGTGCCAGCAGCAAGATGACAGGGGTGAAGTTTACAGGGGACGAGCAGTACTTC. This gives the protein CASSKMTGVKFTGDEQYF.

The genes are TRBV9 and TRBJ2-3, with TRBD2 matching 10 bases. V lost 6 bases, J lost 1 base, and 5 bases stayed unmatched. The CDR3 is 15 residues long. Germline V gene lookup returns CDR1 SGDLS and CDR2 YYNGEE. Here the CDR3 reads CASTPSGSGTDTQYF. In DNA form, the CDR3 reads TGTGCCAGCACCCCTAGCGGGAGTGGCACAGATACGCAGTATTTT.

This clonotype was recorded a few times. The CDR3 nucleotides are TGTGCCAGCAGTCATAACAGGGACTCCTACGAGCAGTACTTC. Its translation: CASSHNRDSYEQYF. The chain carries TRBV12-3 or TRBV12-4 and TRBJ2-7; maybe TRBD1 (6 bases). The V and J ends lost 5 bases and 0 bases respectively, with 11 bases between them. CDR3 size: 14 residues.